The next 30 T cell receptor beta chains were all read from a single sample in a study of blood T cell repertoires in COVID-19. Clones were sequenced by immunoSEQ multiplex PCR, and TCRdb holds only the in-frame ones, with some missing. The repertoire has tens of thousands of clones, around 80% of them found once; the top ten carry more than 20%. Sequencing input: peripheral blood. These receptors all stem from a man aged 60 to 75 with acute or convalescent COVID-19.

This sequence joins TRBV6-5 and TRBJ1-5, with 10 bases matching TRBD1. This CDR3 comprises 13 residues. Germline values: CDR1 MNHEY, CDR2 SVGAGI. Trimming at V came to 6 bases and at J to 6 bases, leaving 2 bases not matched to a gene. This chain's CDR3 is CASRRQGAQPQHF. Written as DNA, the CDR3 is TGTGCCAGCAGGAGACAGGGGGCTCAGCCCCAGCATTTT.

V usage is TRBV7-9 and J usage is TRBJ1-5; D possibly corresponds to TRBD1 (5 bases). V shed 5 bases and J shed 0 bases, with 11 bases lying between them. Germline V gene lookup returns CDR1 SEHNR and CDR2 FQNEAQ (reference sequence). The CDR3 loop spans 15 amino acids. The CDR3 coding sequence is TGTGCCAGCAGCCTCACAGGAGATAGCAATCAGCCCCAGCATTTT. Its protein is CASSLTGDSNQPQHF.

The chain links TRBV18 to TRBJ2-3, with D perhaps matching TRBD2 (6 bases). The germline CDR1 and CDR2 sequences are KGHSH and LQKENI. CDR3 length: 15 residues. Between the trimmed V and J ends, which lost 5 bases and 2 bases, there was a span of 14 bases. CDR3 sequence: CASSSRDFVTDTQYF. The CDR3 nucleotides are TGTGCCAGCTCAAGCCGGGACTTTGTCACAGATACGCAGTATTTT.

The chain carries TRBV6-5 and TRBJ1-5; a weak D match, TRBD1 (5 bases). The CDR3 totals 14 residues. Germline V gene data show CDR1 as MNHEY and CDR2 as SVGAGI. V gave up 9 bases and J gave up 3 bases, with 15 bases separating them. The CDR3 region is CASLQGSINQPQHF. In DNA form, the CDR3 reads TGTGCCAGTCTGCAGGGCTCAATCAATCAGCCCCAGCATTTT.

The chain is built from TRBV5-5 and TRBJ1-2; D is possibly TRBD1 (6 bases). There are 14 residues in the CDR3. Trimming left V 4 bases short and J 0 bases short, with 10 bases between. Germline V lookup: CDR1 SGHKS, CDR2 YYEKEE (reference sequence). The CDR3 loop is CASSRDTTNYGYTF. The CDR3 DNA reads TGTGCCAGCAGCCGGGACACGACTAACTATGGCTACACCTTC.

This chain links TRBV7-2 with TRBJ2-3, with 9 bases lining up with TRBD2. CDR1 is SGHTA, CDR2 FQGNSA, per germline. The CDR3 runs to 15 residues. V shed 2 bases, J shed 3 bases, and the junction held 3 bases outside the gene matches. CDR3 DNA sequence: TGTGCCAGCAGCTTAAGCGGGGGGTTGACAGATACGCAGTATTTT. Protein product: CASSLSGGLTDTQYF.

The genes are TRBV18 and TRBJ1-2, with D perhaps matching TRBD1 (6 bases). The ends were cut back, 4 bases at V and 2 bases at J, with 17 bases in the middle. This CDR3 region has 16 residues. Germline CDR1 and CDR2: KGHSH and LQKENI. In DNA form, the CDR3 reads TGTGCCAGCTCACGCGATCGAGACAGGCAAAACTATGGCTACACCTTC. Its protein is CASSRDRDRQNYGYTF.

The V and J genes are TRBV28 and TRBJ2-3; TRBD2 aligns across 9 bases. Germline V CDR1 and CDR2: MDHEN, SYDVKM. The J segment lost 5 bases and the V segment lost 3 bases, leaving 6 bases of the junction unmatched. CDR3 length: 15 residues. CDR3 DNA sequence: TGTGCCAGCAGTTTGGCGGGGGGGCCAGTAGATACGCAGTATTTT. Translation gives CASSLAGGPVDTQYF.

The chain combines TRBV30 with TRBJ2-7; the D gene is possibly TRBD1 (6 bases). This CDR3 contains 11 residues. The germline V gene encodes CDR1 GTSNPN and CDR2 SVGIG (reference sequence). V was trimmed by 1 base and J by 5 bases, leaving 6 bases between them. The CDR3 reads CAWSDRDEQYF. CDR3 sequence (DNA): TGTGCCTGGAGTGACAGGGACGAGCAGTACTTC.

J is TRBJ1-2 and V is TRBV19; the match to TRBD1 covers 9 bases. J was trimmed by 0 bases and V by 7 bases; bases with no gene match: 9. Germline V lookup: CDR1 LNHDA, CDR2 SQIVND (reference sequence). This CDR3 region has 16 residues. The CDR3 DNA sequence: TGTGCCAGTACTCCCTGGGGGACAGGGACTAACTATGGCTACACCTTC. It codes for CASTPWGTGTNYGYTF.

This clone was recorded a few times. The chain has TRBV27 and TRBJ1-2; D may be TRBD1 (5 bases). Trimming removed 8 bases at V and 7 bases at J, with 17 bases between. The CDR3 extends over 13 amino acids. Germline V CDR1 and CDR2: MNHEY, SMNVEV (reference sequence). CDR3 in DNA: TGTGCCAGCCACAAACCAGGGTACGGTGGCTACACCTTC. Its protein is CASHKPGYGGYTF.

This chain connects TRBV7-2 to TRBJ2-2; no firm D call. V was cut by 5 bases and J by 7 bases, with 11 bases left in between. The CDR3 spans 13 residues. CDR1 and CDR2 (germline): SGHTA, FQGNSA. This CDR3 reads CASSPYAIGELFF. CDR3 DNA: TGTGCCAGCAGCCCATATGCTATCGGGGAGCTGTTTTTT.

V usage is TRBV28 and J usage is TRBJ2-1, with 10 positions matching TRBD2. CDR1 and CDR2 (germline): MDHEN, SYDVKM. This CDR3 has 16 residues. J gave up 4 bases and V 7 bases, and 10 bases lay outside the gene matches. The CDR3: CASTTGGLASYNEQFF. The CDR3 nucleotides read TGTGCCAGCACCACTGGGGGACTAGCGTCGTACAATGAGCAGTTCTTC.

The V call is TRBV7-2, the J call TRBJ2-3; perhaps TRBD1 as D (7 bases). V was shortened by 3 bases and J by 2 bases, with 15 bases between the two germline ends. The CDR3 consists of 16 residues. Germline CDR1 reads SGHTA; CDR2 reads FQGNSA. The CDR3 nucleotides read TGTGCCAGCAGCTTGGAGGGGGCTCCATCCACAGATACGCAGTATTTT. Residues: CASSLEGAPSTDTQYF.

The chain uses TRBV6-6 and TRBJ2-2; D is possibly TRBD2 (5 bases). The germline CDR1 and CDR2 sequences are MNHNY and SVGAGI (reference sequence). The CDR3 consists of 13 residues. The V gene lost 4 bases and the J gene lost 5 bases, with 8 bases spanning the gap. DNA of the CDR3: TGTGCCAGCAGTTTGCCGGGGACCGGGGAGCTGTTTTTT. Protein: CASSLPGTGELFF.

This sequence joins TRBV5-1 and TRBJ1-3; TRBD1 matches at 7 bases. CDR3 length: 16 residues. The V segment lost 0 bases and the J segment 1 base; nucleotides outside the gene matches: 4. The germline gives CDR1 SGHRS, CDR2 YFSETQ. This chain's CDR3 is CASSLGQGNSGNTIYF. The CDR3 bases are TGCGCCAGCAGCTTGGGACAGGGAAATTCTGGAAACACCATATATTTT.

V gene TRBV10-3 combines with J gene TRBJ1-5, with 7 bases fitting TRBD1. Germline CDR1 reads ENHRY; CDR2 reads SYGVKD. This CDR3 is 14 amino acids long. The V segment lost 2 bases and the J segment 5 bases; nucleotides outside the gene matches: 3. The CDR3 bases are TGTGCCATCAGTGAGACAGGGGTGGATCAGCCCCAGCATTTT. It is translated as CAISETGVDQPQHF.

This clone showed up just a few times. The CDR3 here is CASSLRDRGINEQFF. CDR3 sequence (DNA): TGTGCCAGCAGCTTAAGGGACAGAGGAATCAATGAGCAGTTCTTC. The chain uses TRBV11-3 and TRBJ2-1; 7 nucleotides align to TRBD1. This CDR3 spans 15 amino acids. Germline loops: CDR1 SGHNT, CDR2 YENEEA. The V gene end was trimmed by 2 bases and the J gene end by 6 bases; junction bases not matched to a gene: 7.

The chain combines TRBV19 with TRBJ2-1; 7 nucleotides agree with TRBD2. This CDR3 is built from 15 residues. Germline CDR1 LNHDA, CDR2 SQIVND (reference sequence). V gave up 4 bases and J gave up 1 base; unmatched junction bases: 4. CDR3 residues: CASSRAGESYNEQFF. CDR3 nucleotide sequence: TGTGCCAGTAGTAGGGCGGGGGAATCCTACAATGAGCAGTTCTTC.

The V call is TRBV30, the J call TRBJ2-1; TRBD1 agrees at 7 bases. V shed 1 base, J shed 9 bases, and the junction held 6 bases outside the gene matches. Germline CDR1 and CDR2: GTSNPN and SVGIG (reference sequence). This CDR3 region has 13 residues. The CDR3 DNA is TGTGCCTGGAGTGCCGGGACAGCAGGTGAGCAGTTCTTC. It codes for CAWSAGTAGEQFF. Full variable domain (missing parts from reference TRBV30 and TRBJ2-1): SQTIHQWPATLVQPVGSPLSLECTVEGTSNPNLYWYRQAAGRGLQLLFYSVGIGQISSEVPQNLSASRPQDRQFILSSKKLLLSDSGFYLCAWSAGTAGEQFFGPGTRLTVL.

In DNA, the CDR3 is TGCAGTGCTAACAGGGGGTACGAGCAGTACTTC. Residues: CSANRGYEQYF. The rearrangement joins TRBV20-1 to TRBJ2-7; 8 positions match TRBD1. From germline, CDR1 is DFQATT and CDR2 SNEGSKA (reference sequence). The CDR3 spans 11 residues. Germline trimming cut 4 bases from V and 4 bases from J; bases unmatched to any gene: 0.

The genes are TRBV30 and TRBJ2-7, with unresolved D. In germline, CDR1 is GTSNPN, CDR2 SVGIG (reference sequence). V dropped 1 base and J dropped 1 base, with 11 bases sitting between them. This CDR3 has 14 residues. The CDR3 loop reads CAWSAPPVSYEQYF. The CDR3 DNA sequence: TGTGCCTGGAGTGCCCCCCCGGTTTCCTACGAGCAGTACTTC.

This clone was counted only a few times. The genes are TRBV3-1 (or the pseudogene TRBV3-2) and TRBJ1-1, with 9 positions matching TRBD1. The length of the CDR3 is 14 residues. Germline V gene sequence: CDR1 LGHDT, CDR2 YNNKEL (reference sequence). Trimming cost V 4 bases and J 6 bases; bases outside gene matches: 6. The CDR3 sequence: CASSRRDRVSEAFF. The CDR3 coding sequence is TGTGCCAGCAGCCGCCGGGACAGGGTGTCTGAAGCTTTCTTT.

The chain carries TRBV19 and TRBJ1-1, with D possibly matching TRBD1 (6 bases). The V and J ends lost 5 bases and 2 bases respectively, with 9 bases between them. The germline V gene has CDR1 LNHDA and CDR2 SQIVND (reference sequence). This CDR3 contains 13 residues. CDR3 amino acids: CASSRDINTEAFF. For the CDR3, the DNA is TGTGCCAGTAGTCGGGACATCAACACTGAAGCTTTCTTT.

V usage is TRBV7-8 and J usage is TRBJ1-1, with D maybe TRBD1 (6 bases). Trimming left V 4 bases short and J 3 bases short, with 9 bases between. CDR3 length: 13 residues. Looked up from germline, CDR1 is SGHVS and CDR2 is FQNEAQ. CDR3 nucleotide sequence: TGTGCCAGCAGCTATCAGGGGTACACTGAAGCTTTCTTT. Protein: CASSYQGYTEAFF.

The chain is built from TRBV11-1 and TRBJ2-7; TRBD2 is a possible D gene (6 bases). Germline-derived CDR1 and CDR2 are SGHAT and FQDESV (reference sequence). V lost 2 bases and J lost 2, with 16 bases in between. The CDR3 length is 16 residues. For the CDR3, the DNA is TGTGCCAGCAGCTTATCCCCCGGAGGGATGGCCTACGAGCAGTACTTC. Protein: CASSLSPGGMAYEQYF.

The gene calls are TRBV28 and TRBJ1-2, with 9 positions matching TRBD1. The CDR3 totals 14 residues. Germline lookup yields CDR1 MDHEN and CDR2 SYDVKM. J lost 4 bases, V lost 4 bases, and 4 bases had no gene match. The CDR3 region is CASSWDRAGYGYTF. The CDR3 nucleotides read TGTGCCAGCAGTTGGGACAGGGCGGGCTATGGCTACACCTTC.

This sequence joins TRBV7-6 and TRBJ2-1, with D hard to call. Germline V gene data show CDR1 as SGHVS and CDR2 as FNYEAQ. V lost 2 bases and J lost 0, with 8 bases in between. The CDR3 contains 15 residues. CDR3 DNA: TGTGCCAGCAGCTTACGCGGTAGCTCCTACAATGAGCAGTTCTTC. Encoded protein: CASSLRGSSYNEQFF.

This clone has just one count. The J gene is TRBJ1-5, the V gene TRBV7-9, with 7 bases aligning to TRBD1. This CDR3 is built from 17 residues. V lost 5 bases to trimming and J lost 0 bases; unmatched junction nucleotides: 10. The germline CDR1 and CDR2 sequences are SEHNR and FQNEAQ (reference sequence). CDR3 loop: CASSRDYGQDSNQPQHF. The CDR3 DNA follows: TGTGCCAGCAGCCGCGATTATGGACAGGATAGCAATCAGCCCCAGCATTTT.

V gene TRBV28 combines with J gene TRBJ2-4, with 7 bases identical to TRBD1. The CDR3 runs to 14 residues. The germline V gene encodes CDR1 MDHEN and CDR2 SYDVKM. J was trimmed by 6 bases and V by 6 bases; bases with no gene match: 8. CDR3 residues: CASRATGSRNIQYF. Written as DNA, the CDR3 is TGTGCCAGCAGGGCGACAGGGAGCCGAAACATTCAGTACTTC. The full variable domain, in which reference TRBV28 and TRBJ2-4 provide the parts outside the CDR3, is DVKVTQSSRYLVKRTGEKVFLECVQDMDHENMFWYRQDPGLGLRLIYFSYDVKMKEKGDIPEGYSVSREKKERFSLILESASTNQTSMYLCASRATGSRNIQYFGAGTRLSVL.